Sequencing of this T cell receptor (beta chain) was carried out in a study of tumor-infiltrating lymphocytes in oesophageal squamous cell carcinoma. TCRdb reanalysed the PCR reads using MiXCR and keeps one entry per CDR3 protein. The table records roughly 21,000 distinct CDR3 sequences, 35% to 40% of them present only once. As concerns this clonotype: The limits of the CDR3 on the DNA are not certain, so only TCRdb's listed CDR3 is given.

This TCR was recovered from a male donor with esophageal squamous cell carcinoma. The sample taken for sequencing was esophageal tumor tissue.

The CDR3 here is CARRSRGLRAVLRF. The genes are TRBV6-2 or TRBV6-3 and TRBJ2-4; the table calls TRBD2, which could not be checked here. CDR1 is MNHEY and CDR2 is SVGEGT in the germline V gene. The CDR3 contains 14 residues when both ends are counted.